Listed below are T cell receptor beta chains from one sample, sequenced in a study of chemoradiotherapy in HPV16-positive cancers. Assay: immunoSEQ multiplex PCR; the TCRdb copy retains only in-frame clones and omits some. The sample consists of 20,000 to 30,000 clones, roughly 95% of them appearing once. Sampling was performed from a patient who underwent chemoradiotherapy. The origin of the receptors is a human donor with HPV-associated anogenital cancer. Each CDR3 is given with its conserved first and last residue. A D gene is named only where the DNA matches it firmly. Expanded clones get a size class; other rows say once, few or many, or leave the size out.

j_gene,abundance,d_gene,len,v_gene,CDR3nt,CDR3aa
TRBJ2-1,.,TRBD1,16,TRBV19,TGTGCCAGTACAGGGGACAGGGACCCAACCTACAATGAGCAGTTCTTC,CASTGDRDPTYNEQFF
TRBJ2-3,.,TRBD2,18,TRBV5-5,TGTGCCAGCAGCCTAACGAAAGCGGGGACCGCGGGGACAGATACGCAGTATTTT,CASSLTKAGTAGTDTQYF
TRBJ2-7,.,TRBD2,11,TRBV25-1,TGTGCCAGCAACGCGGGGGGGGTTGAGTACTTC,CASNAGGVEYF
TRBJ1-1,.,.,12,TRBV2,TGTGCCAGCCACCCAAGGAACACTGAAGCTTTCTTT,CASHPRNTEAFF
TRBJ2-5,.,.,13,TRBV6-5,TGTGCCAGCCGAACGGGGGCACAAGAGACCCAGTACTTC,CASRTGAQETQYF
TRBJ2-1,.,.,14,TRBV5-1,TGCGCCAGCAGCTTGATAGCCCAGGGAAATGAGCAGTTCTTC,CASSLIAQGNEQFF
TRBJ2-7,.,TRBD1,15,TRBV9,TGTGCCAGCAGCTCAGGACAGGGGGTCTCCTACGAGCAGTACTTC,CASSSGQGVSYEQYF
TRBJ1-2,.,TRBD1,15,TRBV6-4,TGTGCCAGCAGGCCAGGACAGGGGGTTAACTATGGCTACACCTTC,CASRPGQGVNYGYTF
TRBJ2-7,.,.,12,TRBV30,TGTGCCTGGAGCCTGGTAACCTACGAGCAGTACTTC,CAWSLVTYEQYF
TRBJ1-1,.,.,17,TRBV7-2,TGTGCCAGCAGCTCGACAGCCGTTGGGGCGGTGAACACTGAAGCTTTCTTT,CASSSTAVGAVNTEAFF
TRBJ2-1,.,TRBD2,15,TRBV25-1,TGTGCCAGCAGCGAACTAGCGGGAGGGGCCAATGAGCAGTTCTTC,CASSELAGGANEQFF
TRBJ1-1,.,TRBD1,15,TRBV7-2,TGTGCCAGCAGCTTACAACAGGGGGCGAACACTGAAGCTTTCTTT,CASSLQQGANTEAFF
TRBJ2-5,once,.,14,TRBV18,TGTGCCAGCTCACCACTGGGACACCAAGAGACCCAGTACTTC,CASSPLGHQETQYF
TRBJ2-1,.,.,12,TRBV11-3,TGTGCCAGCAGCTTAGCTAGCGATGAGCAGTTCTTC,CASSLASDEQFF
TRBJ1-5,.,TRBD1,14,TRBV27,TGTGCCAGCAGTCCTACAGGGGACAATCAGCCCCAGCATTTT,CASSPTGDNQPQHF
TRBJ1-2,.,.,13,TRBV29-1,TGCAGCGCCCGAGGCCAGGCCTCCTATGGCTACACCTTC,CSARGQASYGYTF
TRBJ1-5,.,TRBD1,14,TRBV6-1,TGTGCCAGCAGTGAAGGACAGGGCCAGCAGCCCCAGCATTTT,CASSEGQGQQPQHF
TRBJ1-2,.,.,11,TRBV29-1,TGCAGCGTCGCCGGGGGTAATGGCTACACCTTC,CSVAGGNGYTF
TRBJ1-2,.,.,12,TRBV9,TGTGCCAGCAGCCTCTCTACCTATGGCTACACCTTC,CASSLSTYGYTF
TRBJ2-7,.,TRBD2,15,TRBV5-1,TGCGCCAGCAGCCCAGGGACTAGCGGAAACTACGAGCAGTACTTC,CASSPGTSGNYEQYF
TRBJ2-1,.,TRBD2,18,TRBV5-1,TGCGCCAGCAGCTTCGGGACTAGCGGGAATACTCCCTACAATGAGCAGTTCTTC,CASSFGTSGNTPYNEQFF
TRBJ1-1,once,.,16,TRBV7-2,TGTGCCAGCAGCTTAGCGCCAGAATTCATGAACACTGAAGCTTTCTTT,CASSLAPEFMNTEAFF
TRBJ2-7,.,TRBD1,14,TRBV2,TGTGCCAGCAACCCCGCGGGACAGGGCTACGAGCAGTACTTC,CASNPAGQGYEQYF